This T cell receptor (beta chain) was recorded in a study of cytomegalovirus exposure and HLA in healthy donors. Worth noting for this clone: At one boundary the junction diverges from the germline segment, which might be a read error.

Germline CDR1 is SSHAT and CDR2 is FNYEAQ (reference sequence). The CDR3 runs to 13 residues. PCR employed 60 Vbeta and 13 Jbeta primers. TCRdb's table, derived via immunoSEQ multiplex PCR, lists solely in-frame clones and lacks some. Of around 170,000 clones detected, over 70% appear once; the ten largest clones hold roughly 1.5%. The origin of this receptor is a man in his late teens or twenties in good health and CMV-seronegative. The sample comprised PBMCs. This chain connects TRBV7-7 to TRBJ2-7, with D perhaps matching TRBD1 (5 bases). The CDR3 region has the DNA TGTGCTAGCAGCTTATCGACAGTGACCGAGCAGTACTTC. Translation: CASSLSTVTEQYF.